The T cell receptor (beta chain) under discussion was sequenced for a study of blood T cell repertoires in COVID-19. The wider study: Samples taken during acute and convalescent COVID-19 were collected in the United States, Italy and Spain. T cells, B-cell-depleted T cells, or PBMCs provided the cDNA or gDNA that served as material.

In the authors' methods: By means of reference gene primer amplification, nucleated cell counts were estimated. Only in-frame clones appear in the TCRdb table, and some are missing; sequencing was by immunoSEQ multiplex PCR. D and trimming were read from the DNA, whereas the V and J calls and clone size are those reported in that table. This repertoire shows 100,000 to 150,000 clones, around four fifths found once; its top ten account for roughly 25%. V was pared by 0 bases and J by 7 bases, with 7 bases of the junction left unmatched. The germline V gene has CDR1 SGHTA and CDR2 FQGTGA. The CDR3 has 17 residues.

The chain recombines TRBV7-3 with TRBJ1-6, with 9 bases fitting TRBD1. The sequenced sample consisted of peripheral blood. The receptor was isolated from a human donor in a cohort sampled during active COVID-19. The DNA of the CDR3 is TGTGCCAGCAGCTTAACTCCCTCCGGACAGGGGAATTCACCCCTCCACTTT. Translation: CASSLTPSGQGNSPLHF.